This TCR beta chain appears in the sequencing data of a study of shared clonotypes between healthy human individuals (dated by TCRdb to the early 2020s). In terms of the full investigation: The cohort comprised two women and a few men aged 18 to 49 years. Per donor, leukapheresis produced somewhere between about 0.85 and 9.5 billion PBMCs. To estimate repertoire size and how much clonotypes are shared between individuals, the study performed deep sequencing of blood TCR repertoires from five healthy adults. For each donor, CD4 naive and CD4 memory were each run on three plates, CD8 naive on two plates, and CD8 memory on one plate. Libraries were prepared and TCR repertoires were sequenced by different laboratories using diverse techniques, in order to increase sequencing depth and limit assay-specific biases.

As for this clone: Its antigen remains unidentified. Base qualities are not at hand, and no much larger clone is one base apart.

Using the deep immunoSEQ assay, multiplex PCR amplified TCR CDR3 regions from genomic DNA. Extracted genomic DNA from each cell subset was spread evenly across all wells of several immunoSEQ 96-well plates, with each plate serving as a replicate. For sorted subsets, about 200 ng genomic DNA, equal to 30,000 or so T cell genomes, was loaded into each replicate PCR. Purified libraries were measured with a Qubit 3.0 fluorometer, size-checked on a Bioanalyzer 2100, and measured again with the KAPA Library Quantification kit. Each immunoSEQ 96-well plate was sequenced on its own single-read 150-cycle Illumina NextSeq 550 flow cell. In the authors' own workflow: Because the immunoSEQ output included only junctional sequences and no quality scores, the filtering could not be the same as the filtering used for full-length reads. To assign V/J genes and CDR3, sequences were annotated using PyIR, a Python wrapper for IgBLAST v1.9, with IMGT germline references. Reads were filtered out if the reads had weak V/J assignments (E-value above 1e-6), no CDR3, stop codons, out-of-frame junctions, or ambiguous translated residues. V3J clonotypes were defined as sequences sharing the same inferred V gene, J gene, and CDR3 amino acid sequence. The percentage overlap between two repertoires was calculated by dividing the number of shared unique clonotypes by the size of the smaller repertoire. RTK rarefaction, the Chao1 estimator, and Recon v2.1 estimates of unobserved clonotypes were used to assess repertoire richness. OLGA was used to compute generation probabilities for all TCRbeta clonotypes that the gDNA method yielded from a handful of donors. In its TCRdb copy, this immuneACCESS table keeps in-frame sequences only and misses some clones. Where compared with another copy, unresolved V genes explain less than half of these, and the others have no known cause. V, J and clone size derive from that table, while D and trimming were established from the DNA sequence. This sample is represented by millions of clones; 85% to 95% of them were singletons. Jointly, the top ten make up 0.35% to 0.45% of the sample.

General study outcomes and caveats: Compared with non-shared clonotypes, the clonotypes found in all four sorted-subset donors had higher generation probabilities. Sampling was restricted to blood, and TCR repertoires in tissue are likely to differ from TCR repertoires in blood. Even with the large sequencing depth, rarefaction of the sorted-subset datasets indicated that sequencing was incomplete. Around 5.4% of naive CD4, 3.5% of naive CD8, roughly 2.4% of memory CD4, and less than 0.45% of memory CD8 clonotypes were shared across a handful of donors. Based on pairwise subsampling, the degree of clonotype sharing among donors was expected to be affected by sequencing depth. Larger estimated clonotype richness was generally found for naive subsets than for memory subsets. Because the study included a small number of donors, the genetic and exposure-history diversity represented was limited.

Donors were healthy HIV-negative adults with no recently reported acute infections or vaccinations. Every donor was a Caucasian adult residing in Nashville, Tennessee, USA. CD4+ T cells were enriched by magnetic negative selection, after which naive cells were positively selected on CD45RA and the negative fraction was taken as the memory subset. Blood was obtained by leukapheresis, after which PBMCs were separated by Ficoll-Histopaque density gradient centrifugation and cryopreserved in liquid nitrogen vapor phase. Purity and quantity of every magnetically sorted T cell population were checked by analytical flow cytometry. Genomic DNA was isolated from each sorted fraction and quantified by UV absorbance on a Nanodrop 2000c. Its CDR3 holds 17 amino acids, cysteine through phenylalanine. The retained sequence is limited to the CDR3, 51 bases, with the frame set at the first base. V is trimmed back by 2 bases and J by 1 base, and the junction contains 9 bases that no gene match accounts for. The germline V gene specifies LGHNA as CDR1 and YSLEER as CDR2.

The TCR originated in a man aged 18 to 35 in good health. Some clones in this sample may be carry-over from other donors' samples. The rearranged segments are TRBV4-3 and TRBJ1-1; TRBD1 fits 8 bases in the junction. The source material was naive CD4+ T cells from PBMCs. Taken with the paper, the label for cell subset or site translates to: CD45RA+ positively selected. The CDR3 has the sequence CASSQLFDRGPNTEAFF. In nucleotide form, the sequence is TGCGCCAGCAGCCAACTCTTCGACAGGGGCCCGAACACTGAAGCTTTCTTT.